The sequence of this T cell receptor beta chain was determined in a study of early T cells in non-severe SARS-CoV-2 infection. Each CDR3 protein gets one entry after TCRdb re-called the 5' RACE reads with MiXCR. This table holds about 64,000 distinct CDR3 sequences, less than 5% found once. This clonotype was seen ten or more times. V was pared by 1 base and J by 6 bases, with 8 bases of the junction left unmatched. Germline-derived CDR1 and CDR2 are DFQATT and SNEGSKA (reference sequence). This CDR3 region has 14 residues. The chain carries TRBV20-1 and TRBJ2-7; 8 positions match TRBD1. This sequence was found in an adult who was a healthcare worker with PCR-confirmed SARS-CoV-2 infection or an uninfected control (not recorded which). Sequenced material: whole blood. The CDR3 region is CSARAFQGASEQYF. CDR3 nucleotide sequence: TGCAGTGCTAGAGCGTTTCAGGGGGCATCCGAGCAGTACTTC.